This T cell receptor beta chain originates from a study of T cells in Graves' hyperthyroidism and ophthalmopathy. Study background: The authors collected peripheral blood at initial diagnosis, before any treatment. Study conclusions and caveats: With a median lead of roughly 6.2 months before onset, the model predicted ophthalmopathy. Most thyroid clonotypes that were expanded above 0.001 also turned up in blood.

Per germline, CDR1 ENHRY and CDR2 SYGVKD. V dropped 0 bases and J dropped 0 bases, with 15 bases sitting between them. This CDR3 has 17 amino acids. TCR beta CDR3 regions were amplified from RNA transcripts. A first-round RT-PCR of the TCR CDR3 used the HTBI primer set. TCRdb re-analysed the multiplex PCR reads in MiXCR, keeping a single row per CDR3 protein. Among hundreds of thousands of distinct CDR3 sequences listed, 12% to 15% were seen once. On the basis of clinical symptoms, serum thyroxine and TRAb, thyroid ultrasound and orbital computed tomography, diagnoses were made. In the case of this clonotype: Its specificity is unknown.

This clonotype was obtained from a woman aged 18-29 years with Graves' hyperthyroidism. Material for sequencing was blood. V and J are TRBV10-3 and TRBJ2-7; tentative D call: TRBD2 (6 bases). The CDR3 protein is CAISESRRDRSSYEQYF. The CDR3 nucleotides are TGTGCCATCAGTGAGTCTAGGCGGGACCGAAGCTCCTACGAGCAGTACTTC.